Each of the 17 T cell receptor beta chains below was sequenced from the same sample in a study of CD8+ T cells in alopecia areata (dated by TCRdb to 2017 to 2018). The time point label corresponds to: about 25 weeks on oral tofacitinib. This sample's treatment or condition label indicates: oral pan-JAK inhibitor, 5-10 mg twice daily. Library prep was done by the immunoSEQ multiplex PCR assay. For TCR sequencing, RNA was extracted from every sample and reverse transcribed into cDNA to serve as template. In its TCRdb copy, this immuneACCESS table keeps in-frame sequences only and misses some clones. Where compared with another copy, unresolved V genes explain less than half of these, and the others have no known cause. Within this sample are about 120,000 clones, with 45% to 65% of them counted one time only. 3% to 4% of the sample is taken by the ten largest. This specimen was CD4+ T cells sorted from blood, taken at week 24, from a patient treated with tofacitinib. The receptors here all came from a human donor with alopecia areata.

The rearrangement links TRBV7-2 to TRBJ1-2; the D gene is possibly TRBD1 (6 bases). CDR1 and CDR2 (germline): SGHTA, FQGNSA. Deletions cut 4 bases from V and 2 bases from J, with 14 bases between. CDR3 size: 15 residues. DNA of the CDR3: TGTGCCAGCAGCTCCCGGGCAGGGGTAAACTATGGCTACACCTTC. It translates to CASSSRAGVNYGYTF.

The CDR3 sequence is CSVGVYEQYF. For the CDR3, the DNA is TGCAGCGTTGGAGTGTACGAGCAGTACTTC. The gene calls are TRBV29-1 and TRBJ2-7; D gene unclear. Trimming left V 4 bases short and J 4 bases short, with 5 bases between. CDR1 and CDR2 from the germline V gene are SQVTM and ANQGSEA. The CDR3 covers 10 residues.

CDR3 in amino acids: CAWSAGGPDTQYF. The DNA of the CDR3 is TGTGCCTGGAGTGCGGGGGGGCCAGATACGCAGTATTTT. The chain couples TRBV30 to TRBJ2-3; 8 bases are shared with TRBD2. From germline, CDR1 is GTSNPN and CDR2 SVGIG (reference sequence). The CDR3 is 13 residues long. The V and J ends lost 1 base and 4 bases, in that order; junction bases with no gene match: 1.

V usage is TRBV6-5 and J usage is TRBJ2-1, with unresolved D. Trimming cost V 3 bases and J 13 bases, with 10 bases left between them. Germline values: CDR1 MNHEY, CDR2 SVGAGI. The CDR3 covers 11 residues. In DNA, the CDR3 is TGTGCCAGCAGTTATAGTGGGCTTCAGTTCTTC. It codes for CASSYSGLQFF.

This rearrangement joins TRBV9 to TRBJ1-2, with a weak D call TRBD1 (5 bases). Germline CDR1 SGDLS, CDR2 YYNGEE. V was pared by 0 bases and J by 2 bases, with 8 bases between. The CDR3 sequence is 14 residues long. This CDR3 is CASSVAGGNYGYTF. The CDR3 DNA reads as TGTGCCAGCAGCGTAGCTGGGGGGAACTATGGCTACACCTTC.

V is TRBV15 and J is TRBJ1-2; TRBD1 aligns across 7 bases. This CDR3 region has 14 residues. The V gene's germline CDR1 is LNHNV and CDR2 YYDKDF (reference sequence). V gave up 4 bases and J gave up 8 bases; unmatched junction bases: 10. CDR3 protein: CATSTPDRLGGYTF. CDR3 DNA: TGTGCCACCAGCACCCCGGACAGGCTAGGAGGCTACACCTTC.

The V and J genes are TRBV6-5 and TRBJ1-2; a possible D gene is TRBD1 (5 bases). From germline, CDR1 is MNHEY and CDR2 SVGAGI. This CDR3 contains 15 residues. V dropped 5 bases and J dropped 4 bases, with 17 bases sitting between them. The CDR3 protein is CASSLGQGTTYGYTF. The CDR3 nucleotides read TGTGCCAGCAGTCTCGGACAAGGCACTACCTATGGCTACACCTTC.

The V and J genes are TRBV29-1 and TRBJ1-2, with D maybe TRBD1 (6 bases). V lost 2 bases and J lost 4, with 17 bases in between. Germline assignment: CDR1 SQVTM and CDR2 ANQGSEA. This CDR3 is 15 amino acids long. CDR3 loop: CSVELGQGFGYGYTF. The CDR3 DNA reads as TGCAGCGTTGAACTCGGGCAGGGGTTCGGCTATGGCTACACCTTC.

V is TRBV2 and J is TRBJ2-4; 8 bases match TRBD1. This CDR3 spans 14 amino acids. V lost 6 bases, J lost 6 bases, and 7 bases stayed unmatched. CDR1 is SNHLY, CDR2 FYNNEI, per germline. CDR3 sequence: CASSWEQGVNIQYF. The CDR3, as DNA: TGTGCCAGCAGCTGGGAACAGGGGGTAAACATTCAGTACTTC.

This chain uses TRBV5-6 with TRBJ2-3, with D tentatively TRBD2 (6 bases). This CDR3 region has 13 residues. The V and J ends lost 5 bases and 6 bases respectively, with 13 bases between them. Germline V gives CDR1 SGHDT, CDR2 YYEEEE. The chain's CDR3 is CASSVAGRDTQYF. The CDR3 DNA is TGTGCCAGCAGTGTGGCGGGGAGGGATACGCAGTATTTT.

This clone showed up just once. The rearrangement links TRBV29-1 to TRBJ2-5, with a weak D call TRBD1 (5 bases). Trimming pared 5 bases from V and 2 bases from J, leaving 15 bases between. Per germline, CDR1 SQVTM and CDR2 ANQGSEA. The CDR3 has 14 residues. DNA of the CDR3: TGCAGCGTTATTTGGGGCAGGGAACAAGAGACCCAGTACTTC. Its protein is CSVIWGREQETQYF.

The rearrangement uses TRBV29-1 and TRBJ1-2, with D perhaps matching TRBD1 (5 bases). Trimming left V 1 base short and J 5 bases short, with 14 bases between. CDR1 is SQVTM, CDR2 ANQGSEA, per germline. This CDR3 region has 14 residues. The CDR3 reads CSVEAPRGLYGYTF. Written as DNA, the CDR3 is TGCAGCGTTGAAGCCCCTAGGGGCCTTTATGGCTACACCTTC.

The CDR3 spells CASSNWRGGRSEQYF. CDR3 nucleotides: TGTGCCAGCAGCAATTGGCGGGGGGGCCGAAGCGAGCAGTACTTC. The chain employs TRBV21-1 and TRBJ2-7; the table's TRBD2 call for D was not verified on the DNA. TRBV21-1 counts as a pseudogene. The CDR3 is 15 amino acids.

This chain joins TRBV5-6 and TRBJ1-2, with TRBD1 as a possible D gene (6 bases). The CDR3 has 14 residues. Germline CDR1 and CDR2: SGHDT and YYEEEE. V was cut by 4 bases and J by 6 bases, with 16 bases left in between. The CDR3 here is CASSQGGQSHGYTF. Written as DNA, the CDR3 is TGTGCCAGCAGCCAAGGGGGACAATCGCATGGCTACACCTTC.

This clone was found a few times. The chain is built from TRBV30 and TRBJ2-3; weak D call: TRBD2 (6 bases). V dropped 5 bases and J dropped 5 bases, with 8 bases sitting between them. Germline CDR1 and CDR2: GTSNPN and SVGIG (reference sequence). This CDR3 is built from 11 residues. The CDR3 loop reads CAWGSGDTQYF. Here the CDR3 DNA reads TGTGCCTGGGGTAGCGGAGATACGCAGTATTTT.

The genes are TRBV5-6 and TRBJ2-1; D might be TRBD2 (6 bases). This CDR3 spans 15 amino acids. Germline V gene sequence: CDR1 SGHDT, CDR2 YYEEEE. Trimming shortened V by 4 bases and J by 9 bases, and 20 bases separated the two germline ends. CDR3 sequence reads: CASSQPPEGIGEQFF. The CDR3 region has the DNA TGTGCCAGCAGCCAACCACCGGAGGGAATCGGTGAGCAGTTCTTC.

The chain carries TRBV7-9 and TRBJ2-7; no firm D call. V shed 5 bases and J shed 3 bases, with 11 bases lying between them. This CDR3 spans 13 amino acids. Germline V gene data show CDR1 as SEHNR and CDR2 as FQNEAQ (reference sequence). Written as DNA, the CDR3 is TGTGCCAGCAGCCTAGACTCAGTCTACGAGCAGTACTTC. This gives the protein CASSLDSVYEQYF.